This is a list of T cell receptor beta chains from one sample in a study of shared clonotypes between healthy human individuals. Profiled with immunoSEQ multiplex PCR; TCRdb holds only in-frame clones, not every one. The data hold fewer than 100,000 clones, with roughly two thirds observed a single time. Source material: memory CD8+ T cells sorted from blood. The receptor source for this set is a man aged 25-40 years in good health. Each CDR3 is given with its conserved first and last residue. D genes are given only for firm matches. A clone size is listed for some rows: how often the clone was seen (once, few, many), or a class if it is expanded.

D | J | V | size | DNA | CDR3
TRBD2 | TRBJ2-7 | TRBV29-1 | . | TGCAGCGTCTCCCCGGGACTAGAATACGAGCAGTACTTC | CSVSPGLEYEQYF
TRBD2 | TRBJ2-7 | TRBV27 | . | TGTGCCAGCAGAACCAGCGGGACCGCCTACGAGCAGTACTTC | CASRTSGTAYEQYF
. | TRBJ2-6 | TRBV27 | few | TGTGCCAGCGGCGTCGCCCCTGGGGCCAACGTCCTGACTTTC | CASGVAPGANVLTF
TRBD1 | TRBJ2-7 | TRBV6-6 | . | TGTGCCAGCAGTTATGGGACAGGGGGCCCTTACGACGAGCAGTACTTC | CASSYGTGGPYDEQYF
. | TRBJ2-2 | TRBV10-1 | . | TGCGCCAGCCGGAGAAACACCGGGGAGCTGTTTTTT | CASRRNTGELFF
. | TRBJ2-5 | TRBV7-2 | . | TGTGCCAGCACCTTTAATCCAGGGTCCCAAGAGACCCAGTACTTC | CASTFNPGSQETQYF
TRBD1 | TRBJ2-7 | TRBV27 | . | TGTGCCAGCAGCCCGGACAGGAGCTACGAGCAGTACTTC | CASSPDRSYEQYF
. | TRBJ1-5 | TRBV4-1 | . | TGCGCCAGCAGCCAAAAAACAGTTTTCAATCAGCCCCAGCATTTT | CASSQKTVFNQPQHF
. | TRBJ2-5 | TRBV7-2 | . | TGTGCCAGCAGCTCCAGCGGGTTGTTACTAGAGACCCAGTACTTC | CASSSSGLLLETQYF
. | TRBJ2-1 | TRBV11-2 | once | TGTGCCAGCAGCCCGGCGCCAACCGTCCGGCCCCTGGATGAGCAGTTCTTC | CASSPAPTVRPLDEQFF
. | TRBJ1-1 | TRBV5-1 | . | TGCGCCAGCAGCTTGGGGGGATTAAGGACTGAAGCTTTCTTT | CASSLGGLRTEAFF
. | TRBJ2-7 | TRBV28 | . | TGTGCCATCTCCGATGGCTCCTACGAGCAGTACTTC | CAISDGSYEQYF
TRBD2 | TRBJ2-1 | TRBV19 | . | TGTGCCAGTAGTATTCCGGGACTAAAGCATGAGCAGTTCTTC | CASSIPGLKHEQFF
TRBD1 | TRBJ1-2 | TRBV19 | many | TGTGCCAGTAGTATAGGGCAGGGACAGCTCTATGGCTACACCTTC | CASSIGQGQLYGYTF
. | TRBJ1-1 | TRBV28 | . | TGTGCCAGCAATACGGGGGCTGGCACTGAAGCTTTCTTT | CASNTGAGTEAFF
. | TRBJ1-4 | TRBV28 | . | TGTGCCAGCAGCTCCGGGGGGGTGAATGAAAAACTGTTTTTT | CASSSGGVNEKLFF
. | TRBJ2-3 | TRBV7-7 | . | TGTGCCAGCAGCTTGAGCAGGGGTGCAGATACGCAGTATTTT | CASSLSRGADTQYF
. | TRBJ2-5 | TRBV4-1 | medium-sized | TGCGCCAGCAGCCCCCCAGGTGGGGCTAGCGAACAAGAGACCCAGTACTTC | CASSPPGGASEQETQYF
. | TRBJ2-1 | TRBV7-2 | . | TGTGCCAGCAGTCAGACGGGCAATGAGCAGTTCTTC | CASSQTGNEQFF
. | TRBJ2-1 | TRBV7-9 | once | TGTGCCAGCAGCTTAGCAGGGCCAGGTGAGCAGTTCTTC | CASSLAGPGEQFF
. | TRBJ2-2 | TRBV5-4 | . | TGTGCCAGCAGCTGGTCGAGTGGGGAGCTGTTTTTT | CASSWSSGELFF
TRBD1 | TRBJ1-4 | TRBV7-6 | . | TGTGCCAGCAGCTTGTCATTTGGGCAGACGGGACAGGGCTTGCCAAAACTGTTTTTT | CASSLSFGQTGQGLPKLFF